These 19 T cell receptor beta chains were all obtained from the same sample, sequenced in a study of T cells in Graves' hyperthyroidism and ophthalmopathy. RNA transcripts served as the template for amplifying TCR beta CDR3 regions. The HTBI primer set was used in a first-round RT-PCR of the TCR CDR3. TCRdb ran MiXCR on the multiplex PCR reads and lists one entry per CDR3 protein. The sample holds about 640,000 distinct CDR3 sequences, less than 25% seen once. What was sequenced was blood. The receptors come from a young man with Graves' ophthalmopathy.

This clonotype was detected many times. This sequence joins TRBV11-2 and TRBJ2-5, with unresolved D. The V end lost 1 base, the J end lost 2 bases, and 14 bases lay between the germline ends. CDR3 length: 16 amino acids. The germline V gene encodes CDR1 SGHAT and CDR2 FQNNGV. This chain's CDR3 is CASSLVVVRKQETQYF. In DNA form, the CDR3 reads TGTGCCAGCAGCTTAGTTGTGGTCCGAAAGCAAGAGACCCAGTACTTC. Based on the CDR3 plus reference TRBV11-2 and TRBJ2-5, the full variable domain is EAGVAQSPRYKIIEKRQSVAFWCNPISGHATLYWYQQILGQGPKLLIQFQNNGVVDDSQLPKDRFSAERLKGVDSTLKIQPAKLEDSAVYLCASSLVVVRKQETQYFGPGTRLLVL.

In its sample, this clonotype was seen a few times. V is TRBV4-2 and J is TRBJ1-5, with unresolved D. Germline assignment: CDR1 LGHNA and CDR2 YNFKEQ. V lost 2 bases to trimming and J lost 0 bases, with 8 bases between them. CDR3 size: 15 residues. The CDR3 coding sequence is TGTGCCAGCAGCCAAAAAGCGGATAGCAATCAGCCCCAGCATTTT. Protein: CASSQKADSNQPQHF.

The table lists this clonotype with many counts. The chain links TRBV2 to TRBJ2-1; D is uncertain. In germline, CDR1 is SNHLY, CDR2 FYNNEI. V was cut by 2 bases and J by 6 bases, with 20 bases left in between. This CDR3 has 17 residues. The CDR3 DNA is TGTGCCAGCAGTGAAAGTTGGATTGGGTCGGTTGGCAATGAGCAGTTCTTC. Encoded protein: CASSESWIGSVGNEQFF.

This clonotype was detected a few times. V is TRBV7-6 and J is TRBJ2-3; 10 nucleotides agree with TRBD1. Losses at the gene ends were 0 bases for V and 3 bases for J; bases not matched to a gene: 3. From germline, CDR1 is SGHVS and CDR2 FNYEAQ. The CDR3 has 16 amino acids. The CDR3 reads CASSLARQGATDTQYF. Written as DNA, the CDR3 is TGTGCCAGCAGCTTAGCGCGACAGGGGGCAACAGATACGCAGTATTTT.

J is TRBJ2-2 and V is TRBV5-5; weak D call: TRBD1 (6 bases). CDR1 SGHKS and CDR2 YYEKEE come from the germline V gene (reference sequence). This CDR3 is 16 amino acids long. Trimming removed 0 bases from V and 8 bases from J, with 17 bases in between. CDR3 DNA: TGTGCCAGCAGCTTGGACGGCAGGGGACCGATGGGGGAGCTGTTTTTT. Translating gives CASSLDGRGPMGELFF.

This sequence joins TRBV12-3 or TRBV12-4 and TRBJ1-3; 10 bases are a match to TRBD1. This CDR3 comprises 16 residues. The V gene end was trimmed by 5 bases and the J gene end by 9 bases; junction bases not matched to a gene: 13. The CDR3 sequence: CASSPGTGVGRSTIYF. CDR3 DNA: TGTGCCAGCAGTCCCGGGACAGGGGTTGGGAGAAGCACCATATATTTT.

The CDR3 loop is CASSQDLQSTDTQYF. CDR3 DNA sequence: TGTGCCAGCAGCCAAGATTTACAGAGCACAGATACGCAGTATTTT. The chain recombines TRBV4-2 with TRBJ2-3; D remains unclear. CDR1 and CDR2 (germline): LGHNA, YNFKEQ. The CDR3 covers 15 residues. With 0 bases removed from V and 0 bases from J, the gap between germline ends came to 7 bases.

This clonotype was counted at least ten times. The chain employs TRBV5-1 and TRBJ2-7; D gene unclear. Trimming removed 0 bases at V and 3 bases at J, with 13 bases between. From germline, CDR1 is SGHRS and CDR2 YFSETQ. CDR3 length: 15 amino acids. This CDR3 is CASSLATYRGYEQYF. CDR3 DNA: TGCGCCAGCAGCTTGGCCACGTACCGAGGCTACGAGCAGTACTTC. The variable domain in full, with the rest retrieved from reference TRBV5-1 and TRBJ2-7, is KAGVTQTPRYLIKTRGQQVTLSCSPISGHRSVSWYQQTPGQGLQFLFEYFSETQRNKGNFPGRFSGRQFSNSRSEMNVSTLELGDSALYLCASSLATYRGYEQYFGPGTRLTVT.

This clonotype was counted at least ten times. CDR3 amino acids: CARMGRRNTEAFF. DNA for the CDR3: TGTGCCCGAATGGGGAGGCGGAACACTGAAGCTTTCTTT. The J gene is TRBJ1-1, the V gene TRBV30; D gene ambiguous. Germline loops: CDR1 GTSNPN, CDR2 SVGIG (reference sequence). The CDR3 contains 13 residues. V lost 8 bases, J lost 1 base, and 14 bases lay in between.

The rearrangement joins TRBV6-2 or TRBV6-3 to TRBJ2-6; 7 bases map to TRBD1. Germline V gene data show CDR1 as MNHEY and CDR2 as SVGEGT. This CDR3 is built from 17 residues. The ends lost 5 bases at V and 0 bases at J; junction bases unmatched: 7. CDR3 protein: CASSPRDSPSGANVLTF. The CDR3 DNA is TGTGCCAGCAGTCCACGGGACAGCCCCTCTGGGGCCAACGTCCTGACTTTC.

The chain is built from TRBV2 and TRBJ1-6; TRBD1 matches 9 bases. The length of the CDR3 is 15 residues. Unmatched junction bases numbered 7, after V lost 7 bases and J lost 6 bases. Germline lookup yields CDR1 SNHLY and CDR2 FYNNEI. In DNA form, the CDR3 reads TGTGCCAGCACCTACAGGACAGGGGCTAATTCACCCCTCCACTTT. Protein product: CASTYRTGANSPLHF.

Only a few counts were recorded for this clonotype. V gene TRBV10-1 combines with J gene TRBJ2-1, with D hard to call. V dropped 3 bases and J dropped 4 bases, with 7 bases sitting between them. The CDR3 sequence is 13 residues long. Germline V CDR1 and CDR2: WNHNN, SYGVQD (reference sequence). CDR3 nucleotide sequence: TGCGCCAGCAGTGAAAGAAATTACAATGAGCAGTTCTTC. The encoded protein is CASSERNYNEQFF.

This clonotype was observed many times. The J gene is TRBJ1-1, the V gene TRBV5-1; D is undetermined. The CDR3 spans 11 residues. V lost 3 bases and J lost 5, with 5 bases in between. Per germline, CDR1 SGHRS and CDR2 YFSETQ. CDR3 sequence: CASSSHTEAFF. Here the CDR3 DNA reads TGCGCCAGCAGCTCGCATACTGAAGCTTTCTTT.

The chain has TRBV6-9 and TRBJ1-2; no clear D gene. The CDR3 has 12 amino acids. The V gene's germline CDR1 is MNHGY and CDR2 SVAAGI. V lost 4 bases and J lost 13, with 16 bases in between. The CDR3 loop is CASSLDGSEITF. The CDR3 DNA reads TGTGCCAGCAGTTTGGACGGCTCCGAGATCACCTTC.

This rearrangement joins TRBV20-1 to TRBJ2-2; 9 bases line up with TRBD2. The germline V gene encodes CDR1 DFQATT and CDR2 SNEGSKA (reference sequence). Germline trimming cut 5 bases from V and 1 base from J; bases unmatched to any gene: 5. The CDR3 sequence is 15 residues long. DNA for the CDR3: TGCAGTGCTGGAATAGCGGGAGTGAACACCGGGGAGCTGTTTTTT. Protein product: CSAGIAGVNTGELFF.

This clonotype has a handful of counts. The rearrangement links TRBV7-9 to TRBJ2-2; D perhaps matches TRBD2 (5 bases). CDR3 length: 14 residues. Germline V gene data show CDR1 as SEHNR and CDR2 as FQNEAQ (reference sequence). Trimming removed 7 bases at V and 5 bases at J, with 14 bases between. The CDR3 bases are TGTGCCAGCACCCCGTATTCGGGGACCGGGGAGCTGTTTTTT. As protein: CASTPYSGTGELFF.

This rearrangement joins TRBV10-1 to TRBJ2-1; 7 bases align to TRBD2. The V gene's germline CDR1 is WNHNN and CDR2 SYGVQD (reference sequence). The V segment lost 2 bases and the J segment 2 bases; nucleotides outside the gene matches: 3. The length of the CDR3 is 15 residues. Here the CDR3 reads CASSEQTSPYNEQFF. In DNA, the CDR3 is TGCGCCAGCAGTGAGCAGACTAGCCCCTACAATGAGCAGTTCTTC.

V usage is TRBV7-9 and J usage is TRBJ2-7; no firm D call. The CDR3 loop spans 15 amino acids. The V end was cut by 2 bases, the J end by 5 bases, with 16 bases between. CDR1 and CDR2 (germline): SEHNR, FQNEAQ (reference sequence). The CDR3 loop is CASSLILGSPDEQYF. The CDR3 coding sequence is TGTGCCAGCAGCTTAATCTTGGGAAGCCCCGACGAGCAGTACTTC. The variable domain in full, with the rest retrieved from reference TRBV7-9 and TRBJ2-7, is DTGVSQNPRHKITKRGQNVTFRCDPISEHNRLYWYRQTLGQGPEFLTYFQNEAQLEKSRLLSDRFSAERPKGSFSTLEIQRTEQGDSAMYLCASSLILGSPDEQYFGPGTRLTVT.

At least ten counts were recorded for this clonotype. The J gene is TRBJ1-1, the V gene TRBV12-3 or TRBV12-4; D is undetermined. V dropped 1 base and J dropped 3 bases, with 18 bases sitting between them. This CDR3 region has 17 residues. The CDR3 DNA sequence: TGTGCCAGCAGTTTAGTTGCAGGTCGTATTAGGTACACTGAAGCTTTCTTT. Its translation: CASSLVAGRIRYTEAFF.